A single TCR beta chain is shown here with its context. Antigen unknown. The data were taken from a study of CD8 T cells in Susac syndrome. General study findings and limits: The study recognized that its TCR sequencing and HLA analysis covered a relatively small number of individuals.

CDR3 length: 13 residues. Germline CDR1 and CDR2: MNHNS and SASEGT. Trimming removed 2 bases from V and 5 bases from J, with 7 bases in between. TEMRA cells were enriched by FACS, while CD8+ and CD4+ T cells were obtained through a negative isolation that was performed magnetically. RNA was extracted with the RNeasy kit, and a quantity of 0.5 to 1 ug was reverse transcribed using random hexamers. An immunoSEQ multiplex PCR amplified TCR beta CDR3 over 54 Vbeta and 13 Jbeta. Each CDR3 protein gets one entry after TCRdb re-called the immunoSEQ multiplex PCR reads with MiXCR. This sample has tens of thousands of distinct CDR3 sequences, with 93% found just once.

The source material was CD8+ T cells from PBMCs. The TCR originated in a human donor with multiple sclerosis. The rearrangement links TRBV6-1 to TRBJ1-5; D is unclear. Here the CDR3 reads CASSEYGDQPQHF. The CDR3 DNA sequence: TGTGCCAGCAGTGAATACGGTGATCAGCCCCAGCATTTT.